Sequencing of this TCR beta chain was carried out in a study of cytomegalovirus exposure and HLA in healthy donors. On the study more broadly: Among about 179 million T cells, an earlier analysis found about 110 million unique TCR beta sequences. Overall study findings and caveats: Most observed TCR sequences were rare, whereas some public TCRs were detected in many donors.

The PCR made use of 60 Vbeta and 13 Jbeta primers. TCRdb keeps only in-frame clones here, not all; method: immunoSEQ multiplex PCR. The sample carries tens of thousands of clones, around three quarters recorded once. As for this clone: Antigen specificity is unknown.

The CDR3 is 13 residues long. Germline V gene data show CDR1 as MNHEY and CDR2 as SMNVEV (reference sequence). V dropped 5 bases and J dropped 3 bases, with 10 bases sitting between them. Specimen: PBMCs. The TCR sequence derives from a man aged 30 to 45 in good health and CMV-seronegative. The rearrangement links TRBV27 to TRBJ1-2; D may be TRBD1 (5 bases). DNA of the CDR3: TGTGCCAGCAGTCGGATGACAGACTATGGCTACACCTTC. This sequence encodes CASSRMTDYGYTF.